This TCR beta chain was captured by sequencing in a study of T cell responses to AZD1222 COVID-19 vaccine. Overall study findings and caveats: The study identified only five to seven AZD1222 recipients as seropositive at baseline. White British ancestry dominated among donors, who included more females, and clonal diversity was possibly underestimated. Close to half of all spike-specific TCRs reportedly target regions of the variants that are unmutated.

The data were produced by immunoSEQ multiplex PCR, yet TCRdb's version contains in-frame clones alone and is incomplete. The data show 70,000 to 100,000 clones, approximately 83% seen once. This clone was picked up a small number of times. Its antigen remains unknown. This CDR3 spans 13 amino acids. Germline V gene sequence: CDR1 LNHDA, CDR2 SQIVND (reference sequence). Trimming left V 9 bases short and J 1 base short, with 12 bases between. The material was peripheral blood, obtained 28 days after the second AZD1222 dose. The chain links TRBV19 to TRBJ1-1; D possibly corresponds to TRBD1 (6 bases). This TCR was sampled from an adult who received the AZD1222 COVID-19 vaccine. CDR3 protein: CARATGRNTEAFF. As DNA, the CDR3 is TGTGCCAGGGCGACAGGCCGGAACACTGAAGCTTTCTTT.